The clone carrying this TCR beta chain was seen just once. Its antigen is still unknown. CDR3 size: 14 residues. Germline V gives CDR1 SGHDT, CDR2 YYEEEE. Losses at the gene ends were 1 base for V and 7 bases for J; bases not matched to a gene: 7. Generated by immunoSEQ multiplex PCR, the TCRdb table keeps only in-frame clones and is missing some. This sample carries about 12,000 clones, roughly 71% of them seen once, and the ten largest clones take about 10%. The sample originates from a study of OX40 agonist ivuxolimab in advanced cancers. Study-level points and caveats: Compared with others, partial responders at 0.1-3.0 mg/kg displayed clonal expansion among the lowest. Blood T cells, both CD4+ and CD8+, expanded clonally by week 6 at 0.1 to 3.0 mg/kg.

Individuals having autoimmune disease history or systemic immunosuppression were not enrolled. The chain is built from TRBV5-6 and TRBJ1-1, with 7 bases matching TRBD1. Sequencing was performed on CD4+ or CD8+ T cells sorted from blood, taken in a trial of the OX40 agonist ivuxolimab. This receptor was identified in an adult with an advanced solid tumor such as melanoma, head and neck, liver or kidney cancer. CDR3 residues: CASSLMTGFLEAFF. CDR3 coding DNA: TGTGCCAGCAGCTTGATGACAGGGTTCCTTGAAGCTTTCTTT.